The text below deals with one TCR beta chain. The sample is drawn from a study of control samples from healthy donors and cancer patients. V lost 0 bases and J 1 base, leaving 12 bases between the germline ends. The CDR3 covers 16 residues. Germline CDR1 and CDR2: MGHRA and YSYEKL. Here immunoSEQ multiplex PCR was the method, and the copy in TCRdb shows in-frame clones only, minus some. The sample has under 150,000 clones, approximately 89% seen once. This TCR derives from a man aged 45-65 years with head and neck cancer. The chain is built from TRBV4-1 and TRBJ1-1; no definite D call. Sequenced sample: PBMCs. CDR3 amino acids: CASSQEGSGRNTEAFF. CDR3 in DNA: TGCGCCAGCAGCCAAGAGGGGAGCGGACGGAACACTGAAGCTTTCTTT.